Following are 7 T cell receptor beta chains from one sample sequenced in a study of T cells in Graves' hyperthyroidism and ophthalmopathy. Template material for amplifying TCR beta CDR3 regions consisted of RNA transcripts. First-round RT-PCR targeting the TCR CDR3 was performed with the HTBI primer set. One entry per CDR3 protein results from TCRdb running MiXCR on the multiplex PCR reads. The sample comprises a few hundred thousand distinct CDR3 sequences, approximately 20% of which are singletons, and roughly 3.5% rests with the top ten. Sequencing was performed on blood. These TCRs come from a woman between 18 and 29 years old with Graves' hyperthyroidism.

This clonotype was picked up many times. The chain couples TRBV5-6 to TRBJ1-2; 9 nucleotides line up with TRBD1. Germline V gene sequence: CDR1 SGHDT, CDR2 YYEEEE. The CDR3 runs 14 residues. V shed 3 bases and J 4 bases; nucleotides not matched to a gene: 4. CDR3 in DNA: TGTGCCAGCAGCTCCGGGACAGGGATCTATGGCTACACCTTC. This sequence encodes CASSSGTGIYGYTF.

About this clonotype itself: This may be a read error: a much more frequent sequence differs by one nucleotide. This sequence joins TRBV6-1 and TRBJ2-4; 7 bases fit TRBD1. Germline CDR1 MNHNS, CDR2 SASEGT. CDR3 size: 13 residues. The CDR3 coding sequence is TGTGCCAGCAACACGGGACAGAAAAACATTAAGTACTTC. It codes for CASNTGQKNIKYF.

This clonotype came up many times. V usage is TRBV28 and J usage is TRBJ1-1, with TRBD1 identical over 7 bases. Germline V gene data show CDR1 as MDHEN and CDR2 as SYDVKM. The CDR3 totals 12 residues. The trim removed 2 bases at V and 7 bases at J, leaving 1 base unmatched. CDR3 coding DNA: TGTGCCAGCAGTTTAGGGGACAGTGAAGCTTTCTTT. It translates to CASSLGDSEAFF.

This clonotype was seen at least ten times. CDR3 protein: CASSTGTGIEQYF. The CDR3, as DNA: TGTGCCAGCAGCACAGGGACAGGGATCGAGCAGTACTTC. This chain joins TRBV11-1 and TRBJ2-7; 9 bases line up with TRBD1. The CDR3 spans 13 residues. Germline V gives CDR1 SGHAT, CDR2 FQDESV (reference sequence). Trimming took 5 bases from V and 6 from J; bases not matched to a gene: 5.

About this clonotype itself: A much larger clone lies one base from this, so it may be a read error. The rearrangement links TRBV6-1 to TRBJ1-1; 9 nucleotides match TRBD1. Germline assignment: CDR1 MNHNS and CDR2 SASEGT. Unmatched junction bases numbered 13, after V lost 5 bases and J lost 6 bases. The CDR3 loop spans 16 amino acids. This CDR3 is CASSPKTGGGWAEAFF. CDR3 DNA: TGTGCCAGCAGTCCTAAGACAGGGGGAGGCTGGGCTGAAGCTTTCTTT.

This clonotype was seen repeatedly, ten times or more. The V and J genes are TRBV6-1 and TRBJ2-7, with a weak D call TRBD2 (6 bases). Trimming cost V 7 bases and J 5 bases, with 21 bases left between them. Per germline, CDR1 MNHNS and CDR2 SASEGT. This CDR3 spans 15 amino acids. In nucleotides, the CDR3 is TGTGCCAGCATCAACCGGCGGGGAGCTGTCGACGAGCAGTACTTC. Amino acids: CASINRRGAVDEQYF.

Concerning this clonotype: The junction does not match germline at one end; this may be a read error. The chain's CDR3 is CASSPRTGFYEQCF. The DNA for the CDR3 is TGTGCCAGCAGCCCTCGGACAGGGTTTTACGAGCAGTGCTTC. This chain joins TRBV6-7 and TRBJ2-7; 8 nucleotides agree with TRBD1. TRBV6-7 counts as an open reading frame of uncertain function. This CDR3 spans 14 amino acids.